The subject of this entry is one T cell receptor (beta chain). No antigen is known for it. Base qualities are not recorded, but no much larger clone differs from it by a single base. This record comes from a study of T cell responses to AZD1222 COVID-19 vaccine (dated by TCRdb to the early 2020s). Context from the whole study: A total of just over 230 trial participants underwent TCR sequencing, of whom more than 200 had received two doses of AZD1222 and about 25 had received two doses of the MenACWY control vaccine. Trial participants were enrolled into age subgroups of 18-55, 56-69 and 70-plus years, which contained about 150, 28 and 57 TCR-sequenced participants, respectively.

The time point label here, explained by the study, means: about 28 days (+/-7) after the second vaccine dose. AZD1222 recipients whose second dose came at about 4 weeks and those whose second dose came at about 12 weeks were combined into one group, since spike-specific TCR depth and breadth did not differ between the two schedules. Vaccinee samples were obtained from the UK trials COV001 and COV002, which included a single-blind randomized controlled phase 2/3 trial of AZD1222 (ChAdOx1 nCoV-19) in healthy adults. For TCRbeta chain sequencing, PBMC samples were collected from trial participants at day 0 and at day 28 after the second dose. What the study reported, not specific to this receptor: Reportedly, close to half of the unique spike-specific TCRs recognized epitopes lying outside the regions that are mutated in the B.1.351 and B.1.1.7 variants. CD4 TCRs associated with the vaccine covered the entire spike protein, and the dominant responses were in regions 160-218 and 743-854. The 56-69-year group was small, and its depth increase did not reach significance, likely because of low power. A significant rise in spike-specific TCR breadth and depth was observed after two AZD1222 doses relative to day 0 and relative to MenACWY recipients. Most participants were white British and females outnumbered males, and the authors suggested that clonal diversity may have been underestimated. Conclusions about previously exposed vaccinees are limited, since just 6 or 7 AZD1222 recipients were seropositive for SARS-CoV-2 at baseline. Because no samples from the day 14 peak response were available, repertoires could be characterized only after the peak T cell response.

From the germline V gene, CDR1 is SGHRS and CDR2 is YFSETQ. The CDR3 covers 16 residues, taking in both the cysteine and the phenylalanine. Left in the record is the CDR3 DNA by itself, 48 bases read in frame from the first base. V and J lose 0 bases and 4 bases, and a span of 15 bases separates them. The CDR3 regions of human TCRbeta chains were analyzed by immunosequencing. The paper's processing steps were these. TCRs in the repertoires were matched against a reference library of SARS-CoV-2-specific TCRs that had been generated with the MIRA antigen-specificity platform. Breadth was defined as the fraction of unique TCRs that were SARS-CoV-2-associated. Depth was defined as the fraction of total T cells that were SARS-CoV-2-associated. Using the MIRA data, each spike-specific TCR was mapped to the spike region that the TCR reacts to and placed in a CD4 or CD8 class. Log10-transformed breadth and depth values were compared by one-way ANOVA with Sidak's multiple comparisons tests. The source is immuneACCESS, and TCRdb retained only in-frame sequences with V and J called. Part of the clones is not carried over; for the studies checked, unresolved V genes explain less than half of this, and the remainder is unexplained. V and J calls and clone size come straight from that table; D and trimming were deduced from the DNA. The sample table holds approximately 150,000 clones, of which around nine tenths were seen once. 1.1% of the sample belongs to the ten largest clones.

Sequencing was performed on peripheral blood, taken 28 days after the second AZD1222 dose. This sequence was found in an adult who received the AZD1222 COVID-19 vaccine. This receptor chain uses TRBV5-1 and TRBJ2-3, with a tentative D gene TRBD1 over 8 matching bases. The CDR3 region has the sequence CASSLARTGGADTQYF. Read as DNA, the sequence is TGCGCCAGCAGCTTGGCCAGAACAGGGGGGGCAGATACGCAGTATTTT. Reference TRBV5-1 and TRBJ2-3 genes cover what lies past the CDR3, so the full variable domain is KAGVTQTPRYLIKTRGQQVTLSCSPISGHRSVSWYQQTPGQGLQFLFEYFSETQRNKGNFPGRFSGRQFSNSRSEMNVSTLELGDSALYLCASSLARTGGADTQYFGPGTRLTVL.